The 4 T cell receptor beta chains given below trace back to one sample, sequenced in a study of blood T cell repertoires in COVID-19. Here immunoSEQ multiplex PCR was the method, and the copy in TCRdb shows in-frame clones only, minus some. The table records about 320,000 clones, approximately 88% of them present only once. The sequenced sample consisted of PBMCs or T cells enriched from blood (not recorded which). These receptors were obtained from a man aged 55 to 69 who had recovered from COVID-19.

This chain uses TRBV7-9 with TRBJ1-4, with TRBD1 identical over 9 bases. The V segment lost 5 bases and the J segment 8 bases; nucleotides outside the gene matches: 6. This CDR3 has 14 residues. From germline, CDR1 is SEHNR and CDR2 FQNEAQ (reference sequence). CDR3 DNA: TGTGCCAGCAGCGCACAGGGGGCGGGGGAAAAACTGTTTTTT. Translated, it gives CASSAQGAGEKLFF.

This clone was detected a few times. The J gene is TRBJ2-7, the V gene TRBV19, with D perhaps matching TRBD1 (6 bases). Trimming removed 2 bases at V and 7 bases at J, with 12 bases between. CDR1 is LNHDA, CDR2 SQIVND, per germline (reference sequence). This CDR3 is 13 amino acids long. CDR3 loop: CASSIRGGDEQYF. The CDR3 DNA is TGTGCCAGTAGTATACGAGGGGGTGATGAGCAGTACTTC.

This rearrangement joins TRBV24-1 to TRBJ2-3; 11 nucleotides agree with TRBD2. V gave up 3 bases and J gave up 3 bases; unmatched junction bases: 4. The germline V gene has CDR1 KGHDR and CDR2 SFDVKD. This CDR3 region has 16 residues. CDR3 residues: CATSDPGTSGTDTQYF. In nucleotides, the CDR3 is TGTGCCACCAGTGATCCCGGGACTAGCGGTACAGATACGCAGTATTTT.

The chain couples TRBV19 to TRBJ2-1; 7 bases agree with TRBD2. This CDR3 is 14 amino acids long. Trimming removed 8 bases from V and 6 bases from J; junction bases left unmatched: 10. Germline V CDR1 and CDR2: LNHDA, SQIVND (reference sequence). The CDR3 is CASLQERGGNEQFF. Written as DNA, the CDR3 is TGTGCCAGTCTACAGGAGCGCGGGGGCAATGAGCAGTTCTTC.